These T cell receptor beta chains were read from a single sample in a study of shared clonotypes between healthy human individuals. Profiling relied on immunoSEQ multiplex PCR, and the TCRdb table lists in-frame clones only, not all of them. The repertoire holds fewer than 400,000 clones, with approximately 79% as singletons. The sequencing input was memory CD4+ T cells sorted from blood. Receptors originate from a man aged 25-45 years in good health. Both conserved end residues are trimmed from each CDR3.

V: TRBV15
J: TRBJ1-5
CDR3: ATSSTGTGSGNQPQH

V: TRBV2
J: TRBJ2-7
CDR3: ASSESPSQGYEQY

V: TRBV19
J: TRBJ1-3
CDR3: ASSIPRGSGNTIY

V: TRBV2
J: TRBJ1-2
CDR3: ASGKPDSSYGYT

V: TRBV30
J: TRBJ1-2
CDR3: AWSPKKGLYGYT

V: TRBV28
J: TRBJ2-5
CDR3: ASSLYQETQY

V: TRBV10-3
J: TRBJ2-3
CDR3: AISEAADTQY

V: TRBV5-8
J: TRBJ2-1
CDR3: ASSEGHLYNEQF

V: TRBV2
J: TRBJ2-3
CDR3: ASKGDSFTDTQY

V: TRBV12-5
J: TRBJ2-5
CDR3: ASGFAGRGETQY

V: TRBV7-9
J: TRBJ2-1
CDR3: ASSPGGAWGNEQF

V: TRBV4-2
J: TRBJ2-3
CDR3: ASSQLHDIVGDTQY

V: TRBV5-1
J: TRBJ2-6
CDR3: ASSFLGGTGANVLT

V: TRBV7-9
J: TRBJ2-5
CDR3: ASSWGRGRETQY

V: TRBV14
J: TRBJ2-3
CDR3: ASSQFERGSTDTQY

V: TRBV5-5
J: TRBJ2-1
CDR3: ASSSKSGRAYNEQF

V: TRBV7-2
J: TRBJ1-2
CDR3: ASSPTGGGRMIYGYT

V: TRBV18
J: TRBJ2-7
CDR3: ASSKGASSYEQY

V: TRBV5-4
J: TRBJ1-1
CDR3: ASSLVPGTEAF

V: TRBV5-1
J: TRBJ1-3
CDR3: ASSPGAAGNTIY

V: TRBV9
J: TRBJ2-3
CDR3: ASASQGVTDTQY

V: TRBV27
J: TRBJ2-2
CDR3: ASSIRSRTGELF

V: TRBV5-5
J: TRBJ1-2
CDR3: ASSLAWPADYGYT

V: TRBV7-2
J: TRBJ2-7
CDR3: ASSPGRDWDKY

V: TRBV30
J: TRBJ2-1
CDR3: AWSVGTSGRNEQF

V: TRBV7-8
J: TRBJ2-1
CDR3: ASSQERVRWSQF

V: TRBV28
J: TRBJ2-3
CDR3: AIEPQGADTQY

V: TRBV5-1
J: TRBJ1-5
CDR3: ASSWLPGNNQPQH

V: TRBV6-1
J: TRBJ1-5
CDR3: ASSLNSNQPQH

V: TRBV30
J: TRBJ2-5
CDR3: AWGTGTVRIETQY

V: TRBV7-9
J: TRBJ1-4
CDR3: ASSGGWGAQPNEKLF

V: TRBV29-1
J: TRBJ1-1
CDR3: SVRQGVNTEAF

V: TRBV12-5
J: TRBJ2-5
CDR3: ASATGDRGFQETQY

V: TRBV5-4
J: TRBJ1-4
CDR3: ASSDRGTTNEKLF

V: TRBV9
J: TRBJ2-1
CDR3: ASSVASSGSIRHEQF

V: TRBV5-1
J: TRBJ2-1
CDR3: ASSLQDVNNEQF

V: TRBV14
J: TRBJ2-5
CDR3: ASSHLNRGIDQY

V: TRBV7-2
J: TRBJ2-7
CDR3: ASSPQGFRGVEQY

V: TRBV18
J: TRBJ1-5
CDR3: ASSPLAGQTSSNQPQH

V: TRBV5-5
J: TRBJ1-2
CDR3: ASSYASGEGYGYT

V: TRBV27
J: TRBJ1-5
CDR3: ASSKIGSTTNQPQH

V: TRBV19
J: TRBJ2-2
CDR3: ASITPTGGMNTGELF

V: TRBV5-1
J: TRBJ2-1
CDR3: ASSPEGSSYNEQF

V: TRBV5-6
J: TRBJ2-1
CDR3: ASTPGPGTVEQF

V: TRBV4-1
J: TRBJ2-7
CDR3: ASSPGLAGTYEQY

V: TRBV5-4
J: TRBJ1-2
CDR3: ASSLVGAYGYT

V: TRBV2
J: TRBJ2-6
CDR3: ASTRQSGANVLT

V: TRBV18
J: TRBJ2-4
CDR3: ASSLLSGSGAKNIQY

V: TRBV7-2
J: TRBJ2-7
CDR3: ASSWTGNGEQY

V: TRBV18
J: TRBJ1-6
CDR3: ASSLDRDSPLH

V: TRBV2
J: TRBJ2-7
CDR3: ASSEIGTGDEQY

V: TRBV27
J: TRBJ1-1
CDR3: ASRKNRDTEAF

V: TRBV7-2
J: TRBJ2-3
CDR3: ASSSGPENKGTDTQY

V: TRBV7-2
J: TRBJ2-2
CDR3: ASSSGAPRAGELF

V: TRBV5-1
J: TRBJ2-2
CDR3: ASSLAGQGTGELF